The T cell receptor beta chain under discussion was sequenced for a study of response to subunit inactivated influenza vaccine. General observations from the study: With each seasonal influenza vaccination, the authors suggested, few new T cells are recruited.

A note on this clonotype: Its matching antigen is unknown.

Germline V CDR1 and CDR2: SGHTA, FQGNSA. The CDR3 consists of 16 residues. V lost 4 bases, J lost 2 bases, and 15 bases lay in between. TCRdb fed the RT-PCR reads into MiXCR, producing one record per CDR3 protein. The sample consists of approximately 500,000 distinct CDR3 sequences, under 25% of them appearing once. This sample was also put to use in a study of T cells expressing NK-cell markers. That publication notes: Libraries used 5'RACE template switching adding universal primer site and UMIs. A handful of donors carried dominant NKG2C+ clonotypes that made up roughly 1.0-7.5% of their CD8+ T cells. Among several donors, these clonotypes also ranked first in the CD3+CD56-NKG2C+ fraction.

The chain links TRBV7-2 to TRBJ2-4; D not certain. The clonotype originates from a man aged 50 to 60 who received an inactivated influenza vaccine. This material consisted of CD4+ T cells sorted from PBMCs, taken roughly 12 days after vaccination. This CDR3 reads CASSSLRILTKNIQYF. The CDR3, as DNA: TGTGCCAGCAGCTCCCTTCGCATATTGACCAAAAACATTCAGTACTTC. Full variable domain (remainder filled in from reference TRBV7-2 and TRBJ2-4): GAGVSQSPSNKVTEKGKDVELRCDPISGHTALYWYRQSLGQGLEFLIYFQGNSAPDKSGLPSDRFSAERTGGSVSTLTIQRTQQEDSAVYLCASSSLRILTKNIQYFGAGTRLSVL.